The clone carrying this T cell receptor (beta chain) has at least ten counts. Antigen unknown. The J segment lost 1 base and the V segment lost 5 bases, leaving 7 bases of the junction unmatched. This CDR3 is built from 15 residues. CDR1 SGHVS and CDR2 FQNEAQ come from the germline V gene. These data belong to a study of T cell repertoires in cytomegalovirus infection. Turning to the study itself: Both CMV infection and a matching HLA type were indicated by public TCR beta signatures. The study's findings and limits: Clonotypes of TCR beta that were HLA-C-restricted and CMV-specific dominated the ex vivo response.

TCRdb redid the calling of the reads with MiXCR, one entry per CDR3 protein. The table includes 480,000 or so distinct CDR3 sequences, approximately 11% detected once. The TCR was taken from a human donor in good health (CMV status not recorded). Some clones in this sample may be carry-over from other donors' samples. This chain links TRBV7-8 with TRBJ1-1; TRBD1 matches 7 bases. The sequenced sample consisted of PBMCs. The CDR3 nucleotides are TGTGCCAGCAGCCCACTTACAGGGGAGAACACTGAAGCTTTCTTT. Protein product: CASSPLTGENTEAFF.